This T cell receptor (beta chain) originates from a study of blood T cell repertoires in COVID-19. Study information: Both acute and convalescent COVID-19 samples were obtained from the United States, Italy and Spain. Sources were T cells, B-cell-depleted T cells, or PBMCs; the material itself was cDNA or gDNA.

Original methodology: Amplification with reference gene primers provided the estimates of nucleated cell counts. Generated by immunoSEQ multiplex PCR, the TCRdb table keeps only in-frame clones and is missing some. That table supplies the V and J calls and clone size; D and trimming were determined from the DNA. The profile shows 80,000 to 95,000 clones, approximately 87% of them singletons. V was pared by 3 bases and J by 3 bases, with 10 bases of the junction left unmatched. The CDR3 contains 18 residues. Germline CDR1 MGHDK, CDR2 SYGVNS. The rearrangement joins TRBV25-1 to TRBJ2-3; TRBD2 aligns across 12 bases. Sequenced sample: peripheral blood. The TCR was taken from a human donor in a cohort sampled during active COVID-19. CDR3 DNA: TGTGCCAGCAGTGAGTTCCTAGCGGGGGGGTATTTTACAGATACGCAGTATTTT. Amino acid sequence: CASSEFLAGGYFTDTQYF.